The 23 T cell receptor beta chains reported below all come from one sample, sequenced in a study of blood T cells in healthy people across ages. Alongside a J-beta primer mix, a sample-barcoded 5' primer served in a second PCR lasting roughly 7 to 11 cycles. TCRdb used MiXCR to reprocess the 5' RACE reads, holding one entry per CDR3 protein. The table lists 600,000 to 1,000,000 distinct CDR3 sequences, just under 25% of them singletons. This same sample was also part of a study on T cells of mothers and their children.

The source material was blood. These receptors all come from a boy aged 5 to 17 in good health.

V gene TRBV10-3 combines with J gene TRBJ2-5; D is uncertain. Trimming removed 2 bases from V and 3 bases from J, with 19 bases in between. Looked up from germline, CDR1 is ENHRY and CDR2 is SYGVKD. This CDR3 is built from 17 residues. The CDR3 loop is CAISEGRLLMSEETQYF. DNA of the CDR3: TGTGCCATCAGTGAGGGCCGGTTACTTATGAGTGAAGAGACCCAGTACTTC.

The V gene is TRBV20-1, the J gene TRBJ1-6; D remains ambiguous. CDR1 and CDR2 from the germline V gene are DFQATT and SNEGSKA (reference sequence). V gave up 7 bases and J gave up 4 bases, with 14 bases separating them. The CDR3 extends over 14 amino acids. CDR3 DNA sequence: TGCAGTGTGGTTTCGGAGAAGTATAATTCACCCCTCCACTTT. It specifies CSVVSEKYNSPLHF.

The CDR3 DNA reads TGTGCCAGCAGGACACTAATTGGGGAGGGACTAGCGGGAGTGAATGAGCAGTTCTTC. This encodes CASRTLIGEGLAGVNEQFF. V and J are TRBV2 and TRBJ2-1; 14 bases match TRBD2. The CDR3 is made up of 19 amino acids. The V gene's germline CDR1 is SNHLY and CDR2 FYNNEI. V shed 6 bases and J 7 bases; nucleotides not matched to a gene: 17.

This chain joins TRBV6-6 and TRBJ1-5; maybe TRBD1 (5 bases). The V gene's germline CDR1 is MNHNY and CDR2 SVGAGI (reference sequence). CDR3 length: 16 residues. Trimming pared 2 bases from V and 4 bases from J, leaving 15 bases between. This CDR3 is CASSYPTDDFNQPQHF. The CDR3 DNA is TGTGCCAGCAGTTACCCGACAGATGATTTTAATCAGCCCCAGCATTTT.

The CDR3 DNA is TGCAGCGTTGTTATTCTGACCGGGGAGCTGTTTTTT. Its translation is CSVVILTGELFF. The rearrangement uses TRBV29-1 and TRBJ2-2; the D is unclear. Germline CDR1 is SQVTM and CDR2 is ANQGSEA. The CDR3 covers 12 residues. V gave up 4 bases and J gave up 5 bases, with 8 bases separating them.

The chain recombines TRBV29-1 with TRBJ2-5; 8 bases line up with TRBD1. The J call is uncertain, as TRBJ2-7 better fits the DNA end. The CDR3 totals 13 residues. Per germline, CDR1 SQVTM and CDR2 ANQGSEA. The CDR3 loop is CSATRGQAYEQYF. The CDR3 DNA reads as TGCAGCGCCACCCGGGGACAGGCCTACGAGCAGTACTTC.

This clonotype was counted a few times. CDR3: CSARDRGRGPYEQYF. CDR3 DNA: TGCAGTGCTAGAGATAGGGGCAGGGGGCCCTACGAGCAGTACTTC. The gene calls are TRBV20-1 and TRBJ2-5; 8 positions agree with TRBD1. The J call may be mistaken, given a closer DNA end match to TRBJ2-7. Germline V CDR1 and CDR2: DFQATT, SNEGSKA (reference sequence). The CDR3 spans 15 residues.

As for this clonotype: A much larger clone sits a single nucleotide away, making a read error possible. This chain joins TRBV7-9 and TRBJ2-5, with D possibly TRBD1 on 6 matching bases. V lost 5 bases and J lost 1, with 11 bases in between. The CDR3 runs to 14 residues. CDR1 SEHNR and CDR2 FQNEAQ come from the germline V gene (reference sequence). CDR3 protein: CASSPRDIQETQYF. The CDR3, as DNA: TGTGCCAGCAGCCCCCGGGACATCCAAGAGACCCAGTACTTC.

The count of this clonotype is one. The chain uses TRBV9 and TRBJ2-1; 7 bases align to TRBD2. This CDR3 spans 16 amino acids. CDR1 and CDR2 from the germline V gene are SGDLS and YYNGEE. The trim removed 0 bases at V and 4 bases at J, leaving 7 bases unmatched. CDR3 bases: TGTGCCAGCAGCGTAGGGAGGGTCGGGGGGTACAATGAGCAGTTCTTC. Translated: CASSVGRVGGYNEQFF.

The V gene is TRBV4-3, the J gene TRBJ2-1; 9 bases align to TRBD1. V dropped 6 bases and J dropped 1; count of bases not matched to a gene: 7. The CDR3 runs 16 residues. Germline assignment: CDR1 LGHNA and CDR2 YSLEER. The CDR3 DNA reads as TGCGCCAGCAGTCCCCCCGGGACAGGGTCCTACAATGAGCAGTTCTTC. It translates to CASSPPGTGSYNEQFF.

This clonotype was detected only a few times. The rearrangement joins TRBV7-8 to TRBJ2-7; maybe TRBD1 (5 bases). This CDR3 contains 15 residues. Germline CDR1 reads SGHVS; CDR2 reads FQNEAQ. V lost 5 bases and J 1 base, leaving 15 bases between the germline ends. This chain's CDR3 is CASSTDSDLSYEQYF. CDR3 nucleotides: TGTGCCAGCAGCACCGACAGCGACCTTTCCTACGAGCAGTACTTC.

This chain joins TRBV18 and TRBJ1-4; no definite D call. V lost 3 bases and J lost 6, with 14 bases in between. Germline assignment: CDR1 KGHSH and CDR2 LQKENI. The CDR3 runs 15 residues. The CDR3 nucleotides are TGTGCCAGCTCACCTAACCCCTCGGGAGATGAAAAACTGTTTTTT. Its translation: CASSPNPSGDEKLFF.

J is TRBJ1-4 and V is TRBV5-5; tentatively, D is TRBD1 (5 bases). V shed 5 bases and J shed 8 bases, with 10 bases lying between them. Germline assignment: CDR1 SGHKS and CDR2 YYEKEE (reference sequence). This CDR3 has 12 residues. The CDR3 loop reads CASSLTDEKLFF. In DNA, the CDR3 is TGTGCCAGCAGTTTGACAGACGAAAAACTGTTTTTT.

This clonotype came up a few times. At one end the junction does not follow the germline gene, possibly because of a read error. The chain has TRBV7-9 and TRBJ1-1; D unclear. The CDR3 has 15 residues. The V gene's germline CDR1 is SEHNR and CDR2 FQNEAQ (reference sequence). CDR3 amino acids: CASSLIGGLNTEAFF. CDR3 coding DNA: TGTGCCAGCAGCTTAATCGGAGGGTTGAACACTGAGGCTTTCTTT.

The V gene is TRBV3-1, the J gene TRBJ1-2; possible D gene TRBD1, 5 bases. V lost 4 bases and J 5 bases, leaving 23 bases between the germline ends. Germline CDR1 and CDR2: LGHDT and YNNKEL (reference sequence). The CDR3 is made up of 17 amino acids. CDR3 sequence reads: CASSPKGLLLVGYGYTF. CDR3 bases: TGTGCCAGCAGCCCCAAGGGGCTTCTCCTTGTTGGGTATGGCTACACCTTC.

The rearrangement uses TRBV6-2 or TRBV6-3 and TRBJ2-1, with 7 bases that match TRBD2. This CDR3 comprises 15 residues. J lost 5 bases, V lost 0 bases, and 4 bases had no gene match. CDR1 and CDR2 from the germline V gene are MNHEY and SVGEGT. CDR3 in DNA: TGTGCCAGCAGTTACTCGGATCTAGCGGACAATGAGCAGTTCTTC. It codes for CASSYSDLADNEQFF.

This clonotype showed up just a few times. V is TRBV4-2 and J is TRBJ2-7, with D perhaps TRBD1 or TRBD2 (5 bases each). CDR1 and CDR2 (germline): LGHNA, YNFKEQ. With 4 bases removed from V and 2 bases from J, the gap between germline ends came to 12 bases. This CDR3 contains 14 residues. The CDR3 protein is CASSPRDGPYEQYF. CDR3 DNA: TGTGCCAGCAGCCCTAGGGACGGACCCTACGAGCAGTACTTC.

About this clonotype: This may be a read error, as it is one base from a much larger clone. CDR3 nucleotides: TGTGCCAGCAGTGAGGGGGGAAACATTCAGTACTTC. Residues: CASSEGGNIQYF. The chain couples TRBV25-1 to TRBJ2-4; a weak D match, TRBD2 (6 bases). The CDR3 spans 12 residues. The germline V gene encodes CDR1 MGHDK and CDR2 SYGVNS. Trimming shortened V by 3 bases and J by 6 bases, and 6 bases separated the two germline ends.

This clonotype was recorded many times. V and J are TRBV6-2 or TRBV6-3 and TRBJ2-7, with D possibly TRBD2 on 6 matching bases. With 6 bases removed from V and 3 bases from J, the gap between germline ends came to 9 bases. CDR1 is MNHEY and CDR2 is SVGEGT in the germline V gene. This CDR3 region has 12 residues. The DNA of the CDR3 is TGTGCCAGCAGCCAGACTAGCTACGAGCAGTACTTC. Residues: CASSQTSYEQYF.

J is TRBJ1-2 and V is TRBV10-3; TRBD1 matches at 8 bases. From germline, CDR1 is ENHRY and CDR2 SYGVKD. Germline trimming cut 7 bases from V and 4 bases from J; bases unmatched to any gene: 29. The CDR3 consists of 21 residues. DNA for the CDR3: TGTGCCATCATGTGGGAGCCGCGCACGCCAGGGGGCAGGGACGTATTCTATGGCTACACCTTC. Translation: CAIMWEPRTPGGRDVFYGYTF.

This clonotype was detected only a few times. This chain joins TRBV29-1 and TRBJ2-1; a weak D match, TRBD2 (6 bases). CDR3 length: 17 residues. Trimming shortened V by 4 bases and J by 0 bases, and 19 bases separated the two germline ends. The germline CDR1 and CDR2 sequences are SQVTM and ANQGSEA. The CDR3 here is CSVVVGGMVGSYNEQFF. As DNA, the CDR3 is TGCAGCGTTGTTGTAGGCGGGATGGTTGGCTCCTACAATGAGCAGTTCTTC.

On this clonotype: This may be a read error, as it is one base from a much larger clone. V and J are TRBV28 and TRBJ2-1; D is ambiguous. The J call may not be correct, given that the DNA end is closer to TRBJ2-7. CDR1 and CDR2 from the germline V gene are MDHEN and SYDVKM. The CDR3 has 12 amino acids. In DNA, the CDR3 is TGTGCCGGCAGTTATCGCTCCTACGAGCAGTACTTC. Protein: CAGSYRSYEQYF.

The CDR3 loop is CSARQAGGRLLHF. The CDR3 coding sequence is TGCAGTGCTAGACAGGCAGGGGGGCGCCTCCTCCACTTT. The chain is built from TRBV20-1 and TRBJ1-6, with 7 nucleotides matching TRBD1. V shed 2 bases, J shed 15 bases, and the junction held 10 bases outside the gene matches. The CDR3 extends over 13 amino acids. Looked up from germline, CDR1 is DFQATT and CDR2 is SNEGSKA (reference sequence).